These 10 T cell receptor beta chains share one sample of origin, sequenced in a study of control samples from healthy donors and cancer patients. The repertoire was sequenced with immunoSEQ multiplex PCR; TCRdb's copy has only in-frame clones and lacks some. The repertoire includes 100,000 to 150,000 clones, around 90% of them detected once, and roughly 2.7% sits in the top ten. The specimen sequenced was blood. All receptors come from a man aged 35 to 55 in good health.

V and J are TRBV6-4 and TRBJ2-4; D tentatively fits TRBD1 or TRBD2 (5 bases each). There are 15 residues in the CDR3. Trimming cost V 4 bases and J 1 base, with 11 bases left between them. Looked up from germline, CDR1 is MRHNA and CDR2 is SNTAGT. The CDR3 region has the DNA TGTGCCAGCAGTGCGGGGACCGGGGCCAAAAACATTCAGTACTTC. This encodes CASSAGTGAKNIQYF.

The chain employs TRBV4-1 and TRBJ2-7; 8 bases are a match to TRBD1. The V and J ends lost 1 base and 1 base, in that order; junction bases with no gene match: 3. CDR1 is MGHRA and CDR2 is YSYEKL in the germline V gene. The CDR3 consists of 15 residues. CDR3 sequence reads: CASSQGRGQSYEQYF. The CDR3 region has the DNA TGCGCCAGCAGCCAAGGCAGGGGGCAGTCCTACGAGCAGTACTTC.

CDR3 protein: CASSLTGSGGTEAFF. Here the CDR3 DNA reads TGCGCCAGCAGCCTGACAGGGAGTGGAGGCACTGAAGCTTTCTTT. The genes are TRBV5-1 and TRBJ1-1; 7 bases are a match to TRBD1. The J segment lost 4 bases and the V segment lost 4 bases, leaving 10 bases of the junction unmatched. The CDR3 totals 15 residues. The V gene's germline CDR1 is SGHRS and CDR2 YFSETQ.

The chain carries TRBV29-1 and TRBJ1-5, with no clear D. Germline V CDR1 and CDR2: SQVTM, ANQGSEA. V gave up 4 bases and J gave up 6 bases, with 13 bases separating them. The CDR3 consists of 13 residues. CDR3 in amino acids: CSVGESESQPQHF. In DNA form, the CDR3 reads TGCAGCGTTGGGGAATCTGAGAGTCAGCCCCAGCATTTT.

The CDR3 sequence: CSGLQGAGTEAFF. CDR3 bases: TGCAGCGGGTTACAGGGGGCTGGGACTGAAGCTTTCTTT. The genes are TRBV29-1 and TRBJ1-1; 9 bases match TRBD1. CDR1 and CDR2 from the germline V gene are SQVTM and ANQGSEA. The V and J ends lost 7 bases and 5 bases, in that order; junction bases with no gene match: 8. The length of the CDR3 is 13 residues.

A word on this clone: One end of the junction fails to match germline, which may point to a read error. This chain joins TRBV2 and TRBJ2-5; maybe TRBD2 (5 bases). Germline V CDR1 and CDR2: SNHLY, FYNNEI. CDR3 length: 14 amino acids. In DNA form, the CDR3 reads TGTGCCAGCGGTGAAAGGACTCGAGGGGAGACCCAGTACTTC. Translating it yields CASGERTRGETQYF.

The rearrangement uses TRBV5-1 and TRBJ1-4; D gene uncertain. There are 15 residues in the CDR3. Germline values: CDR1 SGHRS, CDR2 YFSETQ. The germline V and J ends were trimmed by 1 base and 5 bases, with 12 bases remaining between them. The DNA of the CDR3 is TGCGCCAGCAGCTTGTCTCAGCGTAGAAATGAAAAACTGTTTTTT. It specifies CASSLSQRRNEKLFF.

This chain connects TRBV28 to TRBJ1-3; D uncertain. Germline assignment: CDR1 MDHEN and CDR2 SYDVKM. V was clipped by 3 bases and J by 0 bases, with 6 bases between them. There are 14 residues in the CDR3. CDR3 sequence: CASSFASSGNTIYF. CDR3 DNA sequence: TGTGCCAGCAGTTTTGCCAGCTCTGGAAACACCATATATTTT.

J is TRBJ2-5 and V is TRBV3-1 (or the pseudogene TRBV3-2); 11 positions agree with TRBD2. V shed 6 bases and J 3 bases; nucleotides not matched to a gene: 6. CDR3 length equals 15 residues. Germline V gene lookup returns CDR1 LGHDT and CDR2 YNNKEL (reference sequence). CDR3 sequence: CASRVAGGRKETQYF. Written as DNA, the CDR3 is TGTGCCAGCAGGGTAGCGGGGGGGCGTAAAGAGACCCAGTACTTC.

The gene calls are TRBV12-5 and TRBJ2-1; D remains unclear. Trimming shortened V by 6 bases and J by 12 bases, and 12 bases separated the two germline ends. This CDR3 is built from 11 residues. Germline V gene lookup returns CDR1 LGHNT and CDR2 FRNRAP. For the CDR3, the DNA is TGTGCTAGTGGCGCTACCCGTGGGCAGTTCTTC. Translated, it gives CASGATRGQFF.